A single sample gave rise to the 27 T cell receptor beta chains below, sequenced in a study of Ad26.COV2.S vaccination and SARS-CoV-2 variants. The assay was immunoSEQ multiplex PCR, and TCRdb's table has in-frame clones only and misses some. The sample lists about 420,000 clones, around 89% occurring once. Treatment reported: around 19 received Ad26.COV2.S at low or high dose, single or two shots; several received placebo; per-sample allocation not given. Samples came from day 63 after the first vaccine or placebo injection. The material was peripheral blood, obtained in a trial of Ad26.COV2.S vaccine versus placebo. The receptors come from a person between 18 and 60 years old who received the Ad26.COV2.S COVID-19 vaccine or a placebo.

CDR3 DNA sequence: TGCGCCAGCACTCGACTAGTGGGGGAAGAGACCCAGTACTTC. The encoded protein is CASTRLVGEETQYF. The chain combines TRBV10-2 with TRBJ2-5, with D perhaps TRBD2 (6 bases). The CDR3 length is 14 residues. CDR1 and CDR2 (germline): WSHSY, SAAADI. V was shortened by 7 bases and J by 3 bases, with 15 bases between the two germline ends.

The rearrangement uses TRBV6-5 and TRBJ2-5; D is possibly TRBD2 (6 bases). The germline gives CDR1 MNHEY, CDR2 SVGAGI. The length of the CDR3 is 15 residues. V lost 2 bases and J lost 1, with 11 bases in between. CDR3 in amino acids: CASSYGFGSQETQYF. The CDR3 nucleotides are TGTGCCAGCAGTTACGGATTCGGGAGCCAAGAGACCCAGTACTTC.

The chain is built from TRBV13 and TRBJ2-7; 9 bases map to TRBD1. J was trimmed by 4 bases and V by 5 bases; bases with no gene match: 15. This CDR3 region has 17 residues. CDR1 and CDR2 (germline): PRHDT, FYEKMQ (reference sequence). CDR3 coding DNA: TGTGCCAGCAGCAAACCTAAAATCCCCGGACAGGGGTACGAGCAGTACTTC. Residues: CASSKPKIPGQGYEQYF.

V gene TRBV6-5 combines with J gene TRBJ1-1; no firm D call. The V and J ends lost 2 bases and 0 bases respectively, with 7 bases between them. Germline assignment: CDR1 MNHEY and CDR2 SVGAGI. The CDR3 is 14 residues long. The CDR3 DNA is TGTGCCAGCAGTTACACGGAGATGAACACTGAAGCTTTCTTT. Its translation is CASSYTEMNTEAFF.

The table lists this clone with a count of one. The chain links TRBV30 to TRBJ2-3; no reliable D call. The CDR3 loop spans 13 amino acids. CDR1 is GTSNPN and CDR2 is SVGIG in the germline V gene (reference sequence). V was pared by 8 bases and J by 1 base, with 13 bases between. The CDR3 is CALSAGRTDTQYF. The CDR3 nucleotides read TGTGCCCTGTCGGCAGGTCGCACAGATACGCAGTATTTT.

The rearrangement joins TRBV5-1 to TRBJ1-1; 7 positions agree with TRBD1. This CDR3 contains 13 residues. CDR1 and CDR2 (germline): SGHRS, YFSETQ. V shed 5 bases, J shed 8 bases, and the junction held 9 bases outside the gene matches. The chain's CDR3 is CASSRDRDGEAFF. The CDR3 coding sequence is TGCGCCAGCAGTCGAGACAGGGATGGAGAAGCTTTCTTT.

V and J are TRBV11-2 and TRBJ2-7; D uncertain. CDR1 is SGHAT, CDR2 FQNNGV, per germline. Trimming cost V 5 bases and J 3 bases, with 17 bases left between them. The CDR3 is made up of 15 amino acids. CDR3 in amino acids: CASSTGSGAHYEQYF. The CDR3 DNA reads TGTGCCAGCAGCACCGGATCGGGTGCACACTACGAGCAGTACTTC.

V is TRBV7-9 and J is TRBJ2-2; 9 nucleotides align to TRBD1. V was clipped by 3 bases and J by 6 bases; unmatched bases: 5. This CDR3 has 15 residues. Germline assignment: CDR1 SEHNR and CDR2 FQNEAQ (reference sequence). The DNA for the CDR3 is TGTGCCAGCAGCTTGGCCGGGACAGGGTCCGGGGAGCTGTTTTTT. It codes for CASSLAGTGSGELFF.

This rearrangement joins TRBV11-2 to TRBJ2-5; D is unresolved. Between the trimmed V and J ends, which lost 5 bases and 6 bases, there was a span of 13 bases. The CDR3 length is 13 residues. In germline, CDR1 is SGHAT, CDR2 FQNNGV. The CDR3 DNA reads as TGTGCCAGCAGCACGAGTAGCATGCAGACCCAGTACTTC. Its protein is CASSTSSMQTQYF.

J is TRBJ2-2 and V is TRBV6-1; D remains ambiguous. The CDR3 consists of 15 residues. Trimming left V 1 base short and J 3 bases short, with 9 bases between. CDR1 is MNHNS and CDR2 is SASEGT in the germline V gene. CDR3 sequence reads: CASSEGWGYTGELFF. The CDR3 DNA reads TGTGCCAGCAGTGAAGGGTGGGGATACACCGGGGAGCTGTTTTTT.

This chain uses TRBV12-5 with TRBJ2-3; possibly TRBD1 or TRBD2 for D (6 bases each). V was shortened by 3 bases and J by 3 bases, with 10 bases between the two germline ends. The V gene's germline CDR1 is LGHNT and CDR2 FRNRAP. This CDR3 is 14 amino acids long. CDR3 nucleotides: TGTGCTAGTGGTTTTGGGGGGCGGACAGATACGCAGTATTTT. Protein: CASGFGGRTDTQYF.

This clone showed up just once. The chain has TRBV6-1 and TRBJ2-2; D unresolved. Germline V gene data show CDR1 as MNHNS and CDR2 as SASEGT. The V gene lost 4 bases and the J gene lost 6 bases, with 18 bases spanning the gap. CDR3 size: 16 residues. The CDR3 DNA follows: TGTGCCAGCAGTGGCATTGTGACAAAGGGCGCCGGGGAGCTGTTTTTT. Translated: CASSGIVTKGAGELFF.

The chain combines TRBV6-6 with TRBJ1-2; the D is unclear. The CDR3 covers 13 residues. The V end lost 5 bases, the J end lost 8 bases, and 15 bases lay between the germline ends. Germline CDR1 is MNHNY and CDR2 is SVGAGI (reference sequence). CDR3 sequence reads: CASSTTPPEGYTF. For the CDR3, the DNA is TGTGCCAGCAGTACGACACCCCCAGAGGGCTACACCTTC.

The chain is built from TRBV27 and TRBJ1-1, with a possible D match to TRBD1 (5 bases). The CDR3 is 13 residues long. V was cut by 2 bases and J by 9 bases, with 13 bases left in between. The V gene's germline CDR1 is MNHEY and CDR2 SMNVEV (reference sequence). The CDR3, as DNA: TGTGCCAGCAGTTTAGGGGGTCAACGCAAAGCTTTCTTT. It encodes CASSLGGQRKAFF.

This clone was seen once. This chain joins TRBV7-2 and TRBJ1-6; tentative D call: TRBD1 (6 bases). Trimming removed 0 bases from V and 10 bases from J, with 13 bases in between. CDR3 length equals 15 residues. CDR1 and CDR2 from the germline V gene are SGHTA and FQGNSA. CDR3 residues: CASSLATGLQSPLHF. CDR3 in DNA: TGTGCCAGCAGCTTAGCAACAGGGTTACAATCACCCCTCCACTTT.

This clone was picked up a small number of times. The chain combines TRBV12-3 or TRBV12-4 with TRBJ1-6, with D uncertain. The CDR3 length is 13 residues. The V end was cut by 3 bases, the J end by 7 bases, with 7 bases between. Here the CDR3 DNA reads TGTGCCAGCAGTTTGAGCGAGAATTCACCCCTCCACTTT. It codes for CASSLSENSPLHF.

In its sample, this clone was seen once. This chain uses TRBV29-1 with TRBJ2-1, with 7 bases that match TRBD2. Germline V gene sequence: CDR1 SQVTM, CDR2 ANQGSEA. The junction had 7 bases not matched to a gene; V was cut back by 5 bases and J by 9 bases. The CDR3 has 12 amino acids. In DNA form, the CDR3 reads TGCAGCGTTTGGGAGCGGGGTGCTGAGCAGTTCTTC. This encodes CSVWERGAEQFF.

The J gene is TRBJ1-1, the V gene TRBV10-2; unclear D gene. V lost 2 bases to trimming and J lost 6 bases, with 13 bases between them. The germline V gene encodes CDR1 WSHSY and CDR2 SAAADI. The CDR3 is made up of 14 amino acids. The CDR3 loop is CASSEVATGAEAFF. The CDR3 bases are TGCGCCAGCAGTGAGGTTGCCACCGGGGCTGAAGCTTTCTTT.

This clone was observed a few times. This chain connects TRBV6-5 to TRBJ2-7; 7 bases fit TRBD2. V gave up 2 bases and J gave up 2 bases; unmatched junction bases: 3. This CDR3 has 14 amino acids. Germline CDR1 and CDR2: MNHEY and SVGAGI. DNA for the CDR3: TGTGCCAGCAGTTACGCGGGGGACGCCTACGAGCAGTACTTC. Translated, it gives CASSYAGDAYEQYF.

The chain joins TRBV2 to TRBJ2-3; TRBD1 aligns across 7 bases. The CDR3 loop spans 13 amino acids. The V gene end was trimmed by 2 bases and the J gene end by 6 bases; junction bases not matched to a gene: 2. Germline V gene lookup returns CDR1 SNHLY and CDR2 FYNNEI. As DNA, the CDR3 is TGTGCCAGCAGTGAACAGGGGGTGGATACGCAGTATTTT. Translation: CASSEQGVDTQYF.

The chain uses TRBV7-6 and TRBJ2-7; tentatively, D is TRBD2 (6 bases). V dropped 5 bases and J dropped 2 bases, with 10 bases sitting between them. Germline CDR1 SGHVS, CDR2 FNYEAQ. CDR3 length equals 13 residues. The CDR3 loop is CASSPAGTYEQYF. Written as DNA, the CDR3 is TGTGCCAGCAGCCCGGCGGGAACCTACGAGCAGTACTTC.

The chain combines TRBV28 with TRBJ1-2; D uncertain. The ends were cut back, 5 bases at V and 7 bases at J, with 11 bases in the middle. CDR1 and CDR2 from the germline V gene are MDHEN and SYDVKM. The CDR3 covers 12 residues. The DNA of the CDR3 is TGTGCCAGCAGTGGTCTATGGGTTGGCTACACCTTC. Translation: CASSGLWVGYTF.

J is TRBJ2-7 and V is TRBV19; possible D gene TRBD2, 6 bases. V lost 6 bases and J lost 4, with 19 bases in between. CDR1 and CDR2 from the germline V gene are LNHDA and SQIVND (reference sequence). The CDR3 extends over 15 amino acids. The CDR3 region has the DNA TGTGCCAGTAGAGCGGGTACGCTTGGGCTGTACGAGCAGTACTTC. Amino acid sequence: CASRAGTLGLYEQYF.

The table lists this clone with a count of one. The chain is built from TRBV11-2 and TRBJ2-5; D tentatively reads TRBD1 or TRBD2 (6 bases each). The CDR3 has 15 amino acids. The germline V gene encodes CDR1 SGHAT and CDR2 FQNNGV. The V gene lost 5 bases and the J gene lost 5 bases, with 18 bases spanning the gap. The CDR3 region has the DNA TGTGCCAGCAGCCCATTGGGGGGCGTAGGGGAGACCCAGTACTTC. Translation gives CASSPLGGVGETQYF.

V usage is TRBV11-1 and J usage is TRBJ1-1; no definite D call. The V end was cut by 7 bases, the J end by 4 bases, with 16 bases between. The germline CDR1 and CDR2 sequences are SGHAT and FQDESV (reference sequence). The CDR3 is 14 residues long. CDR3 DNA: TGTGCCAGCACCAAACGGGGTATGAGCACTGAAGCTTTCTTT. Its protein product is CASTKRGMSTEAFF.

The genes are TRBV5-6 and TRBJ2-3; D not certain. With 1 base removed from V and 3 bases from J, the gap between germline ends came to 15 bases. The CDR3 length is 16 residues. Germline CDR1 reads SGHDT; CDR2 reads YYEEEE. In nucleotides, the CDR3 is TGTGCCAGCAGCTTGACGGGCTCGAGAGCGACAGATACGCAGTATTTT. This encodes CASSLTGSRATDTQYF.

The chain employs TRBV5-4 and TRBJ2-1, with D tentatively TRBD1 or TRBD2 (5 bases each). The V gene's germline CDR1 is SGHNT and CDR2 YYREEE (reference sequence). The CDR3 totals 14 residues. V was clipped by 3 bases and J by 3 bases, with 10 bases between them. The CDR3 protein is CASSSGPNYNEQFF. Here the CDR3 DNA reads TGTGCCAGCAGCTCGGGACCAAACTACAATGAGCAGTTCTTC.